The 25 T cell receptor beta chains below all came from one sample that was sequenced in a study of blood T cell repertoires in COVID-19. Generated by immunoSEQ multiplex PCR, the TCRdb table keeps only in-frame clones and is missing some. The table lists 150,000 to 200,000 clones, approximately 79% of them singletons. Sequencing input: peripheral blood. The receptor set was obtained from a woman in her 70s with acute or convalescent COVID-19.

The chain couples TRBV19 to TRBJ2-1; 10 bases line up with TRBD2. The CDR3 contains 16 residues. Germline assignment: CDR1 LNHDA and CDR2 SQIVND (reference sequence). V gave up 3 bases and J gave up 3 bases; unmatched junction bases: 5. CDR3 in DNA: TGTGCCAGTAGTATCACACTAGCGGGGCTCTACAATGAGCAGTTCTTC. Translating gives CASSITLAGLYNEQFF. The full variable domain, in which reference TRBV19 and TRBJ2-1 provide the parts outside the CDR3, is DGGITQSPKYLFRKEGQNVTLSCEQNLNHDAMYWYRQDPGQGLRLIYYSQIVNDFQKGDIAEGYSVSREKKESFPLTVTSAQKNPTAFYLCASSITLAGLYNEQFFGPGTRLTVL.

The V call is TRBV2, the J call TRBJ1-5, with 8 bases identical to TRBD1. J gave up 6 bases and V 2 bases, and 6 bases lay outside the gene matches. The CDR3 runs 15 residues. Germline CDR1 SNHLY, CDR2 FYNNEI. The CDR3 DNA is TGTGCCAGCAGTGAATCCGGACAGGGTCTTCAGCCCCAGCATTTT. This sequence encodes CASSESGQGLQPQHF. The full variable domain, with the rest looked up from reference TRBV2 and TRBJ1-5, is EPEVTQTPSHQVTQMGQEVILRCVPISNHLYFYWYRQILGQKVEFLVSFYNNEISEKSEIFDDQFSVERPDGSNFTLKIRSTKLEDSAMYFCASSESGQGLQPQHFGDGTRLSIL.

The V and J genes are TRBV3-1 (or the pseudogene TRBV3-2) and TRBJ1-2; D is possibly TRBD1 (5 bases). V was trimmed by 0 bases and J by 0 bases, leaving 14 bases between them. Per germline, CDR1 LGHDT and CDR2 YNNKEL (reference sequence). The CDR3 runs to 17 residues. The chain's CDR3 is CASSQDWAGGANYGYTF. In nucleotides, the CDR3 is TGTGCCAGCAGCCAAGATTGGGCCGGGGGGGCTAACTATGGCTACACCTTC.

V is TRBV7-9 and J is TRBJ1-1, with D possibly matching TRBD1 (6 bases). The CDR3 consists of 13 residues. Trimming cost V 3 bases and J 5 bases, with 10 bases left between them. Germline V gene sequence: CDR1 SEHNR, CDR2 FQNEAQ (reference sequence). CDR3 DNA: TGTGCCAGCAGCTTTCCAGGGGTAACTGAAGCTTTCTTT. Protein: CASSFPGVTEAFF.

The CDR3 bases are TGTGCCAGCGGTAGCAAAAACACTGAAGCTTTCTTT. Translated: CASGSKNTEAFF. This sequence joins TRBV7-9 and TRBJ1-1, with D hard to call. CDR1 is SEHNR, CDR2 FQNEAQ, per germline (reference sequence). This CDR3 spans 12 amino acids. V gave up 8 bases and J gave up 2 bases, with 9 bases separating them.

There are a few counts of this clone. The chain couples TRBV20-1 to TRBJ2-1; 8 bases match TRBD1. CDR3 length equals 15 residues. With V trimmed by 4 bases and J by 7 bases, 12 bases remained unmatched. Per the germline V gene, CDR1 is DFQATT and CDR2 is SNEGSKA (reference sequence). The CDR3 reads CSANEWVTGDNEQFF. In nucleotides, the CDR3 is TGCAGTGCTAATGAATGGGTGACAGGGGATAATGAGCAGTTCTTC.

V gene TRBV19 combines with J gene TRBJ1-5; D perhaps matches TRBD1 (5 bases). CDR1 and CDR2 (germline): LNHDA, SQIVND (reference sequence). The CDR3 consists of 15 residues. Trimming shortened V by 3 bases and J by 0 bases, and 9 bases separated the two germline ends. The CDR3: CASSIWGDSNQPQHF. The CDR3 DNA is TGTGCCAGTAGTATCTGGGGGGATAGCAATCAGCCCCAGCATTTT.

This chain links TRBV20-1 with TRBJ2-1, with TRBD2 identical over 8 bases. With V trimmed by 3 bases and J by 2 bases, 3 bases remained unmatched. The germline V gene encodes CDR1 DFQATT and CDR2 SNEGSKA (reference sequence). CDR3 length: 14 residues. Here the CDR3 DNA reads TGCAGTGCTAGTAGCGGGAACGCCTACAATGAGCAGTTCTTC. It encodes CSASSGNAYNEQFF.

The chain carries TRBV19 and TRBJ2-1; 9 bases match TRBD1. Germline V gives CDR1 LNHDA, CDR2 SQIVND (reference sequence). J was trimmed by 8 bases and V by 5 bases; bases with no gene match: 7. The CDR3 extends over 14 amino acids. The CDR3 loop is CASSVQGAIYEQFF. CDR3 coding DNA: TGTGCCAGTAGTGTACAGGGGGCAATCTATGAGCAGTTCTTC. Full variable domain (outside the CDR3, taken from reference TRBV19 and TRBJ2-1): DGGITQSPKYLFRKEGQNVTLSCEQNLNHDAMYWYRQDPGQGLRLIYYSQIVNDFQKGDIAEGYSVSREKKESFPLTVTSAQKNPTAFYLCASSVQGAIYEQFFGPGTRLTVL.

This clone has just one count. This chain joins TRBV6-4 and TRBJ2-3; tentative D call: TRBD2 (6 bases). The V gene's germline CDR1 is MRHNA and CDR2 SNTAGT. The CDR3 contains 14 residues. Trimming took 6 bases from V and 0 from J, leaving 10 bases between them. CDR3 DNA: TGTGCCAGCAGCCCGCTAGCGAGCACAGATACGCAGTATTTT. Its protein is CASSPLASTDTQYF.

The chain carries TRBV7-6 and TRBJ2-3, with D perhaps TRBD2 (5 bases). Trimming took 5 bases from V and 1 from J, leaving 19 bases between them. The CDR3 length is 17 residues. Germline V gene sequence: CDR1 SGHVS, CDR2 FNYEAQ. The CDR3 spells CASSPLLVGVGTDTQYF. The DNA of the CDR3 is TGTGCCAGCAGCCCCCTTCTGGTGGGAGTTGGCACAGATACGCAGTATTTT.

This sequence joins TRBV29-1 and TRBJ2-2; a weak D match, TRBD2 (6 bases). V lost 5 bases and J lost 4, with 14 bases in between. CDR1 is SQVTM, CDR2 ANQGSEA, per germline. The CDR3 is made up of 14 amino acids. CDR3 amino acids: CSVSGGSGTGELFF. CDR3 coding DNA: TGCAGCGTTTCCGGAGGGTCGGGCACCGGGGAGCTGTTTTTT.

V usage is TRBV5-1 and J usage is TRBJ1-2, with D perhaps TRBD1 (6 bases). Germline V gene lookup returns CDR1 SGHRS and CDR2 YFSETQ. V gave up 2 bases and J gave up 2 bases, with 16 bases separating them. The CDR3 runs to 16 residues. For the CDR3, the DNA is TGCGCCAGCAGCTTTGGTTCCCAGGGGCCCAACTATGGCTACACCTTC. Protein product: CASSFGSQGPNYGYTF. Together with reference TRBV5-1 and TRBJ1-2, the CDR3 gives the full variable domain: KAGVTQTPRYLIKTRGQQVTLSCSPISGHRSVSWYQQTPGQGLQFLFEYFSETQRNKGNFPGRFSGRQFSNSRSEMNVSTLELGDSALYLCASSFGSQGPNYGYTFGSGTRLTVV.

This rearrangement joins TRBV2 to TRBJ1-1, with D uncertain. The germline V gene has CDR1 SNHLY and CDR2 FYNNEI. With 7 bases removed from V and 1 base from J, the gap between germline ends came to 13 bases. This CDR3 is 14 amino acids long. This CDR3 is CASKVWQSNTEAFF. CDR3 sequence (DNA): TGTGCCAGCAAAGTGTGGCAGTCGAACACTGAAGCTTTCTTT.

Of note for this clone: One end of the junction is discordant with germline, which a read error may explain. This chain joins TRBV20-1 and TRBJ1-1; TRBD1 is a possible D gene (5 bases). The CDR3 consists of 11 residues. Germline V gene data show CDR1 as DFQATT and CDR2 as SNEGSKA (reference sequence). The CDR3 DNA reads TGCAGTGCCCAACTTAGGGGTCTTGTGGATTTT. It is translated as CSAQLRGLVDF.

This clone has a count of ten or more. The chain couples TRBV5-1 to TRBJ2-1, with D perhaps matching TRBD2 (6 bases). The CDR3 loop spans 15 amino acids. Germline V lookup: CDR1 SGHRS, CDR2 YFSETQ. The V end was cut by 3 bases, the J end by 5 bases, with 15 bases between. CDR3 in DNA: TGCGCCAGCAGCTCGGCGGGACGGAAAAACAATGAGCAGTTCTTC. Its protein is CASSSAGRKNNEQFF.

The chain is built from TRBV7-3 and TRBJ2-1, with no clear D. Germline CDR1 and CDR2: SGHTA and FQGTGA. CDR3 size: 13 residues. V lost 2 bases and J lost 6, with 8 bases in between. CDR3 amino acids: CASSLGLGNEQFF. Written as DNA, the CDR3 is TGTGCCAGCAGCTTAGGTCTAGGCAATGAGCAGTTCTTC.

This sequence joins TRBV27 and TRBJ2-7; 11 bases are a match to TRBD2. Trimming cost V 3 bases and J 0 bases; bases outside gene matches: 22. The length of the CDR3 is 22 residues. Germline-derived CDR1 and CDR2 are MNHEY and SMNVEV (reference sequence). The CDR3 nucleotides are TGTGCCAGCAGTTTTCCCTCACCCTCCTCGACTAGCGGGAAGGCGGACTCCTACGAGCAGTACTTC. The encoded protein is CASSFPSPSSTSGKADSYEQYF.

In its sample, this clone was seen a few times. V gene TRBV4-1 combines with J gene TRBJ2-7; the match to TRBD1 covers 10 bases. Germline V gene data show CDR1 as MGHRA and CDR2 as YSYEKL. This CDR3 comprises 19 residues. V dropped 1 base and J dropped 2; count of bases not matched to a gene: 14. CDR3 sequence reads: CASSQGSGTGEPRAYEQYF. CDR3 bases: TGCGCCAGCAGCCAAGGTAGCGGGACAGGGGAACCCAGGGCCTACGAGCAGTACTTC.

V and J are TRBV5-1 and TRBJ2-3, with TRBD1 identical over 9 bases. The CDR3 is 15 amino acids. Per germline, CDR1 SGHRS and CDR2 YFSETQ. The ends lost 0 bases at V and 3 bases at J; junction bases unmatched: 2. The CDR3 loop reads CASSLEQGATDTQYF. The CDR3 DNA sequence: TGCGCCAGCAGCTTGGAACAGGGGGCGACAGATACGCAGTATTTT.

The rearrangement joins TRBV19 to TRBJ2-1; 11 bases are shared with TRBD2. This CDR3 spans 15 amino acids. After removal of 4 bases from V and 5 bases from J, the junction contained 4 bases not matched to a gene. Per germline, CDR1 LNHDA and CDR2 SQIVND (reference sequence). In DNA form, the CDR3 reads TGTGCCAGTAGTACGCTAGCGGGAGGCGACAATGAGCAGTTCTTC. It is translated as CASSTLAGGDNEQFF.

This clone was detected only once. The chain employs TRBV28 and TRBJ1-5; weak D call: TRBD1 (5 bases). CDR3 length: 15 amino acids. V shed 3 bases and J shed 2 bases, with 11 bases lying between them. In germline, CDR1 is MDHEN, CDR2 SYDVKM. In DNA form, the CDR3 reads TGTGCCAGCAGTTTCCCTGGCAGGGGCAATCAGCCCCAGCATTTT. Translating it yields CASSFPGRGNQPQHF.

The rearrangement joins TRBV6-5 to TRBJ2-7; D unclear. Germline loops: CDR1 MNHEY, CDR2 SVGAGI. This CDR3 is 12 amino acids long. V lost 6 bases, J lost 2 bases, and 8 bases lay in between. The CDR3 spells CASRATPYEQYF. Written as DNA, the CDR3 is TGTGCCAGCAGAGCTACCCCCTACGAGCAGTACTTC.

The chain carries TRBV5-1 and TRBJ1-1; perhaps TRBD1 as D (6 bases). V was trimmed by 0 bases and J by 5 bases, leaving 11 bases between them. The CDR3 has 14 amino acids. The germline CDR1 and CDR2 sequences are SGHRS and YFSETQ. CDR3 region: CASSLDRAGTEAFF. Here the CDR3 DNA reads TGCGCCAGCAGCTTGGACAGGGCAGGGACTGAAGCTTTCTTT.

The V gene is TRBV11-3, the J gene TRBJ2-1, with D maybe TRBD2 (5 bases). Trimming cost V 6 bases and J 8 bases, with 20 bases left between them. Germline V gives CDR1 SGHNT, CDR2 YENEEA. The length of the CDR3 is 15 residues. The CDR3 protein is CASSYGGVGEDEQFF. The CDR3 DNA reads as TGTGCCAGCAGTTACGGAGGAGTAGGCGAAGATGAGCAGTTCTTC.